This TCR beta chain was recovered during a study of blood T cell repertoires in COVID-19. Repertoires were generated with immunoSEQ multiplex PCR, while TCRdb's copy carries only in-frame clones and drops some. Of some 200,000 clones detected, roughly 84% appear once; the ten largest clones hold 7.2%. V dropped 1 base and J dropped 6; count of bases not matched to a gene: 7. In germline, CDR1 is SGHTA, CDR2 FQGTGA. The CDR3 covers 16 residues. V usage is TRBV7-3 and J usage is TRBJ2-2; 8 bases agree with TRBD2. The sequence was collected from a man aged 25 to 40 in a cohort exposed to, infected with or recovered from COVID-19 (not recorded which). The sample comprised PBMCs or T cells enriched from blood (not recorded which). The CDR3 is CASSLNGRGNPGELFF. DNA of the CDR3: TGTGCCAGCAGCTTAAACGGGAGGGGAAACCCCGGGGAGCTGTTTTTT.